These 28 T cell receptor beta chains share one sample of origin, sequenced in a study of T cell repertoires in cytomegalovirus infection. In TCRdb, the reads were re-called with MiXCR into one record per CDR3 protein. The repertoire consists of over 300,000 distinct CDR3 sequences, with roughly 16% occurring once and the leading ten covering around 12%. The sequencing sample was made of PBMCs. Receptor source: a human donor in good health (CMV status not recorded). Some clones in this sample may be carry-over from other donors' samples.

This clonotype appeared many times. This chain connects TRBV7-6 to TRBJ2-7; D is uncertain. The CDR3 consists of 14 residues. Germline-derived CDR1 and CDR2 are SGHVS and FNYEAQ. V was pared by 1 base and J by 0 bases, with 7 bases between. This CDR3 reads CASSLDTTSYEQYF. The CDR3 DNA is TGTGCCAGCAGCTTAGATACAACCTCCTACGAGCAGTACTTC.

J is TRBJ2-6 and V is TRBV5-1; tentatively, D is TRBD2 (7 bases). CDR1 is SGHRS, CDR2 YFSETQ, per germline. The CDR3 covers 20 residues. The V end was cut by 1 base, the J end by 1 base, with 21 bases between. CDR3 loop: CASSLIGGGRPFSGANVLTF. The CDR3 DNA follows: TGCGCCAGCAGCTTGATAGGGGGGGGCCGACCCTTTTCTGGGGCCAACGTCCTGACTTTC. Full variable domain (rest looked up from reference TRBV5-1 and TRBJ2-6): KAGVTQTPRYLIKTRGQQVTLSCSPISGHRSVSWYQQTPGQGLQFLFEYFSETQRNKGNFPGRFSGRQFSNSRSEMNVSTLELGDSALYLCASSLIGGGRPFSGANVLTFGAGSRLTVL.

The chain combines TRBV20-1 with TRBJ2-5, with a tentative D call TRBD1 (5 bases). CDR1 is DFQATT, CDR2 SNEGSKA, per germline (reference sequence). Trimming took off 3 bases at V and 5 bases at J, with 16 bases between the two ends. This CDR3 is built from 14 residues. For the CDR3, the DNA is TGCAGTGCTAGGCAGGGAAGTATCGGGGAGACCCAGTACTTC. Encoded protein: CSARQGSIGETQYF.

The rearrangement uses TRBV20-1 and TRBJ2-7; weak D call: TRBD1 (6 bases). V was shortened by 5 bases and J by 3 bases, with 8 bases between the two germline ends. This CDR3 region has 11 residues. Germline CDR1 DFQATT, CDR2 SNEGSKA (reference sequence). CDR3 region: CSAWDNYEQYF. In nucleotides, the CDR3 is TGCAGTGCTTGGGACAACTACGAGCAGTACTTC.

There are many counts of this clonotype. The V call is TRBV3-1, the J call TRBJ1-1; a possible D gene is TRBD1 (5 bases). The CDR3 is 15 residues long. The ends were cut back, 6 bases at V and 1 base at J, with 15 bases in the middle. Germline V gene lookup returns CDR1 LGHDT and CDR2 YNNKEL (reference sequence). The CDR3 loop reads CASSRRAGGNTEAFF. The DNA for the CDR3 is TGTGCCAGCAGTCGGAGGGCGGGGGGGAACACTGAAGCTTTCTTT. The entire variable domain, with the rest obtained from reference TRBV3-1 and TRBJ1-1, is as follows: DTAVSQTPKYLVTQMGNDKSIKCEQNLGHDTMYWYKQDSKKFLKIMFSYNNKELIINETVPNRFSPKSPDKAHLNLHINSLELGDSAVYFCASSRRAGGNTEAFFGQGTRLTVV.

The table lists this clonotype with a few counts. The genes are TRBV6-2 or TRBV6-3 and TRBJ1-2; D unresolved. Germline-derived CDR1 and CDR2 are MNHEY and SVGEGT. Between the trimmed V and J ends, which lost 6 bases and 0 bases, there was a span of 14 bases. This CDR3 has 15 amino acids. The CDR3 DNA follows: TGTGCCAGCAGCGCATACCAAAGCTCTAACTATGGCTACACCTTC. Its translation is CASSAYQSSNYGYTF.

The chain recombines TRBV12-3 or TRBV12-4 with TRBJ2-1; D might be TRBD2 (6 bases). The CDR3 is 14 amino acids. Trimming cost V 5 bases and J 3 bases, with 11 bases left between them. In DNA form, the CDR3 reads TGTGCCAGCAGTCCGCGGGACCACTACAATGAGCAGTTCTTC. This encodes CASSPRDHYNEQFF.

This clonotype was seen repeatedly, ten times or more. The chain is built from TRBV19 and TRBJ1-4; D is possibly TRBD1 (5 bases). V lost 9 bases and J lost 8, with 25 bases in between. CDR3 length equals 16 residues. Germline CDR1 and CDR2: LNHDA and SQIVND (reference sequence). In DNA, the CDR3 is TGTGCCAGCACTCTTACGGGACGGGGAACCCTGGAAAAACTGTTTTTT. It codes for CASTLTGRGTLEKLFF.

The gene calls are TRBV19 and TRBJ2-5; possible D gene TRBD1, 6 bases. V dropped 7 bases and J dropped 3 bases, with 18 bases sitting between them. Looked up from germline, CDR1 is LNHDA and CDR2 is SQIVND (reference sequence). The CDR3 length is 15 residues. The CDR3 spells CASTLTGEREETQYF. The CDR3 DNA follows: TGTGCCAGTACCTTGACAGGAGAAAGGGAAGAGACCCAGTACTTC.

The CDR3 reads CASSLIDRGRYNEQFF. The CDR3, as DNA: TGCGCCAGCAGCTTGATAGACAGGGGACGATACAATGAGCAGTTCTTC. This chain uses TRBV5-1 with TRBJ2-1; 8 nucleotides align to TRBD1. V was clipped by 1 base and J by 4 bases; unmatched bases: 7. Germline-derived CDR1 and CDR2 are SGHRS and YFSETQ. This CDR3 contains 16 residues. The complete variable domain, with remaining parts taken from reference TRBV5-1 and TRBJ2-1, reads KAGVTQTPRYLIKTRGQQVTLSCSPISGHRSVSWYQQTPGQGLQFLFEYFSETQRNKGNFPGRFSGRQFSNSRSEMNVSTLELGDSALYLCASSLIDRGRYNEQFFGPGTRLTVL.

The rearrangement uses TRBV5-5 and TRBJ2-7; tentatively, D is TRBD1 or TRBD2 (5 bases each). Germline CDR1 is SGHKS and CDR2 is YYEKEE (reference sequence). The CDR3 contains 15 residues. Trimming shortened V by 0 bases and J by 2 bases, and 12 bases separated the two germline ends. The CDR3 sequence: CASSLAPGTTYEQYF. CDR3 sequence (DNA): TGTGCCAGCAGCTTGGCCCCGGGGACCACCTACGAGCAGTACTTC.

The V and J genes are TRBV9 and TRBJ1-2; the D is unclear. The CDR3 is 12 amino acids. V lost 6 bases and J 6 bases, leaving 12 bases between the germline ends. The germline V gene encodes CDR1 SGDLS and CDR2 YYNGEE. This CDR3 is CASTKVGDGYTF. The DNA of the CDR3 is TGTGCCAGCACCAAAGTAGGAGATGGCTACACCTTC.

There are a few counts of this clonotype. This CDR3 is CASSRSGEQYF. DNA of the CDR3: TGTGCCAGCAGCCGTAGTGGGGAGCAGTACTTC. The chain combines TRBV6-1 with TRBJ2-7; no clear D. CDR3 length equals 11 residues. The V gene lost 6 bases and the J gene lost 7 bases, with 10 bases spanning the gap. Germline V gene sequence: CDR1 MNHNS, CDR2 SASEGT.

This clonotype was seen many times. The V call is TRBV28, the J call TRBJ2-5; 9 bases fit TRBD1. Germline values: CDR1 MDHEN, CDR2 SYDVKM. The CDR3 runs to 16 residues. V lost 4 bases, J lost 3 bases, and 9 bases stayed unmatched. DNA for the CDR3: TGTGCCAGCAGTTCCGTCTGGCGGGACAGGGAAGAGACCCAGTACTTC. This codes for CASSSVWRDREETQYF.

This clonotype has only a few counts. The chain combines TRBV12-3 or TRBV12-4 with TRBJ2-7, with TRBD1 matching over 7 bases. Losses at the gene ends were 0 bases for V and 4 bases for J; bases not matched to a gene: 6. This CDR3 comprises 15 residues. This CDR3 reads CASSLAPGQIYEQYF. CDR3 nucleotide sequence: TGTGCCAGCAGTTTAGCGCCGGGACAGATATACGAGCAGTACTTC.

This chain links TRBV28 with TRBJ1-3, with 8 bases that match TRBD1. The ends lost 9 bases at V and 0 bases at J; junction bases unmatched: 10. The CDR3 extends over 16 amino acids. Germline V lookup: CDR1 MDHEN, CDR2 SYDVKM. The CDR3, as DNA: TGTGCCAGTATTGACCCAGGGGGCGCCTCTGGAAACACCATATATTTT. It translates to CASIDPGGASGNTIYF.

The chain carries TRBV5-4 and TRBJ2-3; 9 positions agree with TRBD1. This CDR3 spans 17 amino acids. V lost 2 bases and J lost 7; bases outside the gene matches: 14. The germline CDR1 and CDR2 sequences are SGHNT and YYREEE (reference sequence). The CDR3 DNA is TGTGCCAGCAGCTTTACAGGGGGCGCGAGTCTAGTTAATACGCAGTATTTT. Protein: CASSFTGGASLVNTQYF.

The table lists this clonotype with a few counts. The gene calls are TRBV10-3 and TRBJ1-4, with TRBD1 matching 7 bases. V lost 3 bases and J lost 8; bases outside the gene matches: 12. The CDR3 is 16 residues long. CDR1 is ENHRY and CDR2 is SYGVKD in the germline V gene. In DNA, the CDR3 is TGTGCCATCAGTGACAACAGACAGGGTTCTGAGGAAAAACTGTTTTTT. It encodes CAISDNRQGSEEKLFF.

V is TRBV28 and J is TRBJ2-3; possibly TRBD2 for D (5 bases). CDR3 length: 16 amino acids. Germline assignment: CDR1 MDHEN and CDR2 SYDVKM. Trimming pared 6 bases from V and 2 bases from J, leaving 18 bases between. The chain's CDR3 is CASSPLRSGFTDTQYF. CDR3 coding DNA: TGTGCCAGCAGCCCTCTGCGAAGCGGATTCACAGATACGCAGTATTTT.

The V and J genes are TRBV28 and TRBJ2-7; the match to TRBD1 covers 9 bases. V was pared by 5 bases and J by 8 bases, with 13 bases of the junction left unmatched. The germline CDR1 and CDR2 sequences are MDHEN and SYDVKM. The CDR3 consists of 15 residues. The CDR3 DNA is TGTGCCAGCAGTCTCAACCGGGACAGGGTCTCAAAGCAGTACTTC. It translates to CASSLNRDRVSKQYF.

This clonotype came up a few times. This sequence joins TRBV11-2 and TRBJ2-7, with D maybe TRBD1 (6 bases). This CDR3 is 14 amino acids long. Trimming removed 0 bases from V and 6 bases from J, with 12 bases in between. In germline, CDR1 is SGHAT, CDR2 FQNNGV. DNA of the CDR3: TGTGCCAGCAGCTTAGAATTCTCAGGGGTCGAGCAGTACTTC. Translated: CASSLEFSGVEQYF.

This clonotype occurred a few times. This sequence joins TRBV2 and TRBJ1-5; tentatively, D is TRBD1 (5 bases). The V end lost 7 bases, the J end lost 1 base, and 11 bases lay between the germline ends. Germline values: CDR1 SNHLY, CDR2 FYNNEI. The CDR3 runs to 14 residues. The CDR3 sequence: CASTIKGSNQPQHF. Here the CDR3 DNA reads TGTGCCAGCACGATCAAGGGGAGCAATCAGCCCCAGCATTTT. Looking up the rest from reference TRBV2 and TRBJ1-5 gives the full variable domain: EPEVTQTPSHQVTQMGQEVILRCVPISNHLYFYWYRQILGQKVEFLVSFYNNEISEKSEIFDDQFSVERPDGSNFTLKIRSTKLEDSAMYFCASTIKGSNQPQHFGDGTRLSIL.

This clonotype has a handful of counts. This chain joins TRBV18 and TRBJ1-1; D remains ambiguous. The CDR3 is 16 amino acids. The germline gives CDR1 KGHSH, CDR2 LQKENI. With 2 bases removed from V and 1 base from J, the gap between germline ends came to 14 bases. The CDR3 region has the DNA TGTGCCAGCTCACCAGGGTTAGGAGTATGGAACACTGAAGCTTTCTTT. The encoded protein is CASSPGLGVWNTEAFF.

This clonotype was found many times. The CDR3 is CASSSGQLGGTEAFF. In nucleotides, the CDR3 is TGTGCCAGCAGCTCGGGGCAGTTAGGAGGCACTGAAGCTTTCTTT. The gene calls are TRBV7-2 and TRBJ1-1; perhaps TRBD1 as D (5 bases). V was cut by 4 bases and J by 4 bases, with 16 bases left in between. Germline V gene sequence: CDR1 SGHTA, CDR2 FQGNSA. The CDR3 has 15 residues.

Ten or more counts support this clonotype. The rearrangement links TRBV7-8 to TRBJ1-2, with D maybe TRBD1 (5 bases). V lost 1 base and J lost 8, with 14 bases in between. CDR1 and CDR2 (germline): SGHVS, FQNEAQ. The CDR3 consists of 14 residues. The CDR3 spells CASSLGAGEGGYTF. CDR3 nucleotide sequence: TGTGCCAGCAGCTTAGGGGCGGGGGAAGGCGGCTACACCTTC.

This clonotype was observed a few times. The chain uses TRBV28 and TRBJ2-1; TRBD2 aligns across 7 bases. CDR1 is MDHEN and CDR2 is SYDVKM in the germline V gene. J was trimmed by 3 bases and V by 5 bases; bases with no gene match: 7. CDR3 size: 15 residues. CDR3 sequence: CASSAIAGVYNEQFF. The CDR3, as DNA: TGTGCCAGCAGTGCCATTGCGGGGGTCTACAATGAGCAGTTCTTC.

This clonotype was picked up a small number of times. The chain couples TRBV3-1 to TRBJ2-5, with D perhaps matching TRBD2 (6 bases). Per the germline V gene, CDR1 is LGHDT and CDR2 is YNNKEL (reference sequence). V was pared by 3 bases and J by 5 bases, with 10 bases between. The CDR3 is 13 amino acids. The CDR3: CASSQGLAETQYF. DNA for the CDR3: TGTGCCAGCAGCCAGGGACTCGCGGAGACCCAGTACTTC.

This clonotype was seen a handful of times. This sequence joins TRBV6-2 or TRBV6-3 and TRBJ2-6, with D perhaps TRBD1 (5 bases). This CDR3 is 20 amino acids long. Looked up from germline, CDR1 is MNHEY and CDR2 is SVGEGT. The V and J ends lost 2 bases and 0 bases respectively, with 20 bases between them. CDR3 nucleotide sequence: TGTGCCAGCAGTTACCCCACCTCGTCCGCAGGGTTCTCTGGGGCCAACGTCCTGACTTTC. This gives the protein CASSYPTSSAGFSGANVLTF.